This passage covers 20 T cell receptor beta chains from one sample sequenced in a study of sequential checkpoint blockade in melanoma. The treatment here: randomized to nivolumab then ipilimumab (arm A) or the reverse (arm B). Repertoires were generated with immunoSEQ multiplex PCR, while TCRdb's copy carries only in-frame clones and drops some. The table lists some 14,000 clones, roughly 82% of them singletons, with 25% to 35% in the top ten. The specimen comprised CD8+ T cells sorted from blood (inferred from file names), sampled from a patient given nivolumab and ipilimumab in sequence. Every receptor here comes from a human donor with melanoma.

V and J are TRBV5-1 and TRBJ2-2; D ambiguous. The CDR3 is made up of 13 amino acids. Deletions cut 1 base from V and 9 bases from J, with 10 bases between. Germline-derived CDR1 and CDR2 are SGHRS and YFSETQ. The CDR3 region is CASSLPSVRELFF. DNA of the CDR3: TGCGCCAGCAGCTTGCCCAGCGTCCGGGAGCTGTTTTTT.

This clone was seen only a few times. This sequence joins TRBV7-8 and TRBJ1-6, with D perhaps matching TRBD1 (5 bases). Germline loops: CDR1 SGHVS, CDR2 FQNEAQ. V shed 5 bases and J shed 11 bases, with 19 bases lying between them. The CDR3 totals 15 residues. Here the CDR3 DNA reads TGTGCCAGCAGCCCCGTAATTGGGGGGAGGGCACCCCTCCACTTT. The encoded protein is CASSPVIGGRAPLHF.

The table lists this clone with a few counts. The J gene is TRBJ2-1, the V gene TRBV5-4; 9 positions agree with TRBD2. CDR1 and CDR2 (germline): SGHNT, YYREEE (reference sequence). Trimming cost V 4 bases and J 11 bases; bases outside gene matches: 19. The CDR3 is made up of 17 amino acids. CDR3 sequence reads: CASSLHSLTSGIGKQFF. Written as DNA, the CDR3 is TGTGCCAGCAGCCTGCACTCCCTGACTAGCGGAATCGGGAAGCAGTTCTTC.

CDR3: CASSETPGVSTEAFF. The CDR3 nucleotides read TGTGCCAGCAGTGAAACCCCAGGGGTGAGCACTGAAGCTTTCTTT. The chain links TRBV2 to TRBJ1-1; D possibly corresponds to TRBD1 (6 bases). V was trimmed by 2 bases and J by 4 bases, leaving 14 bases between them. In germline, CDR1 is SNHLY, CDR2 FYNNEI. CDR3 length: 15 residues.

This clone was seen only once. The rearrangement joins TRBV5-6 to TRBJ2-7, with D tentatively TRBD1 (6 bases). V gave up 3 bases and J gave up 1 base, with 17 bases separating them. This CDR3 spans 16 amino acids. Germline values: CDR1 SGHDT, CDR2 YYEEEE. CDR3 sequence reads: CASSWGPGAVSYEQYF. The CDR3 DNA is TGTGCCAGCAGCTGGGGGCCCGGGGCAGTGTCCTACGAGCAGTACTTC. Variable domain in full (rest from reference TRBV5-6 and TRBJ2-7): DAGVTQSPTHLIKTRGQQVTLRCSPKSGHDTVSWYQQALGQGPQFIFQYYEEEERQRGNFPDRFSGHQFPNYSSELNVNALLLGDSALYLCASSWGPGAVSYEQYFGPGTRLTVT.

The chain carries TRBV11-2 and TRBJ1-5, with D possibly being TRBD1 (6 bases). V was clipped by 1 base and J by 4 bases, with 11 bases between them. Germline-derived CDR1 and CDR2 are SGHAT and FQNNGV. This CDR3 spans 15 amino acids. DNA for the CDR3: TGTGCCAGCAGCTTAGGGGGGGGGCAGAATCAGCCCCAGCATTTT. This sequence encodes CASSLGGGQNQPQHF. Filled out from reference TRBV11-2 and TRBJ1-5, the complete variable domain reads EAGVAQSPRYKIIEKRQSVAFWCNPISGHATLYWYQQILGQGPKLLIQFQNNGVVDDSQLPKDRFSAERLKGVDSTLKIQPAKLEDSAVYLCASSLGGGQNQPQHFGDGTRLSIL.

The gene calls are TRBV30 and TRBJ2-2, with 11 bases lining up with TRBD2. The CDR3 sequence is 15 residues long. Germline V CDR1 and CDR2: GTSNPN, SVGIG (reference sequence). V lost 0 bases and J lost 3; bases outside the gene matches: 0. The chain's CDR3 is CAWSVLAGDTGELFF. CDR3 nucleotides: TGTGCCTGGAGTGTACTAGCGGGAGACACCGGGGAGCTGTTTTTT.

The chain joins TRBV30 to TRBJ2-1, with 9 bases lining up with TRBD2. Germline trimming cut 2 bases from V and 8 bases from J; bases unmatched to any gene: 7. CDR1 and CDR2 from the germline V gene are GTSNPN and SVGIG (reference sequence). This CDR3 region has 14 residues. CDR3 sequence: CAWSSGGPVDEQFF. The CDR3 DNA reads TGTGCCTGGAGTAGCGGGGGGCCGGTGGATGAGCAGTTCTTC.

This clone came up a few times. The genes are TRBV27 and TRBJ2-1; no clear D. Trimming removed 2 bases from V and 3 bases from J, with 5 bases in between. The CDR3 runs 13 residues. From germline, CDR1 is MNHEY and CDR2 SMNVEV (reference sequence). The CDR3 DNA is TGTGCCAGCAGTTTAAATAACTACAATGAGCAGTTCTTC. Translating gives CASSLNNYNEQFF.

The genes are TRBV7-9 and TRBJ2-7; 9 positions agree with TRBD1. Per germline, CDR1 SEHNR and CDR2 FQNEAQ (reference sequence). J lost 6 bases, V lost 5 bases, and 11 bases had no gene match. This CDR3 is 15 amino acids long. CDR3 protein: CASSQGQGRDGEQYF. CDR3 nucleotide sequence: TGTGCCAGCAGCCAGGGACAGGGACGAGACGGCGAGCAGTACTTC. Filled out from reference TRBV7-9 and TRBJ2-7, the complete variable domain reads DTGVSQNPRHKITKRGQNVTFRCDPISEHNRLYWYRQTLGQGPEFLTYFQNEAQLEKSRLLSDRFSAERPKGSFSTLEIQRTEQGDSAMYLCASSQGQGRDGEQYFGPGTRLTVT.

The chain is built from TRBV9 and TRBJ2-3, with D tentatively TRBD1 (6 bases). Germline assignment: CDR1 SGDLS and CDR2 YYNGEE. Trimming left V 0 bases short and J 2 bases short, with 13 bases between. The CDR3 runs to 16 residues. The DNA for the CDR3 is TGTGCCAGCAGCGTAGAACAGGGCGGAAACACAGATACGCAGTATTTT. Amino acid sequence: CASSVEQGGNTDTQYF.

This clone ranks as medium-sized. The sample has other DNA sequences that encode this CDR3 too. This chain uses TRBV7-2 with TRBJ2-2; D gene unclear. The CDR3 runs to 12 residues. V was pared by 5 bases and J by 4 bases, with 5 bases between. Germline-derived CDR1 and CDR2 are SGHTA and FQGNSA. For the CDR3, the DNA is TGTGCCAGCAGCCCGTCCACCGGGGAGCTGTTTTTT. It codes for CASSPSTGELFF.

The chain uses TRBV6-4 and TRBJ2-3, with no clear D. Germline assignment: CDR1 MRHNA and CDR2 SNTAGT. The CDR3 spans 14 residues. V dropped 4 bases and J dropped 1 base, with 9 bases sitting between them. CDR3 residues: CASSATAGTDTQYF. CDR3 coding DNA: TGTGCCAGCAGTGCAACGGCGGGCACAGATACGCAGTATTTT.

This chain uses TRBV5-6 with TRBJ2-4; tentative D call: TRBD2 (5 bases). There are 14 residues in the CDR3. Per the germline V gene, CDR1 is SGHDT and CDR2 is YYEEEE. V lost 4 bases to trimming and J lost 1 base, with 9 bases between them. The CDR3 nucleotides are TGTGCCAGCAGCGTAGGACTGGCCAAAAACATTCAGTACTTC. The encoded protein is CASSVGLAKNIQYF.

The chain carries TRBV27 and TRBJ2-2, with D uncertain. Germline values: CDR1 MNHEY, CDR2 SMNVEV (reference sequence). CDR3 length: 15 amino acids. V lost 2 bases and J lost 4, with 11 bases in between. The DNA of the CDR3 is TGTGCCAGCAGTTTACTCTCTCAGGTCACCGGGGAGCTGTTTTTT. It encodes CASSLLSQVTGELFF.

The genes are TRBV6-6 and TRBJ2-1; 8 nucleotides agree with TRBD2. Germline lookup yields CDR1 MNHNY and CDR2 SVGAGI (reference sequence). V lost 6 bases to trimming and J lost 0 bases; unmatched junction nucleotides: 4. CDR3 length: 15 residues. The CDR3 DNA reads as TGTGCCAGCAGCACGGGGGGGAGCTCCTACAATGAGCAGTTCTTC. Its translation is CASSTGGSSYNEQFF.

V usage is TRBV2 and J usage is TRBJ2-1; 12 positions agree with TRBD2. Germline assignment: CDR1 SNHLY and CDR2 FYNNEI. V trimming: 6 bases; J trimming: 10 bases; junction bases outside the gene matches: 7. The CDR3 has 14 amino acids. The CDR3 DNA reads TGTGCCAGCAGCCTAGCGGGAGGGCCTCGGGAGCAGTTCTTC. Translating it yields CASSLAGGPREQFF.

V and J are TRBV19 and TRBJ2-7, with TRBD2 matching over 11 bases. The germline V gene encodes CDR1 LNHDA and CDR2 SQIVND (reference sequence). CDR3 length: 13 residues. Losses at the gene ends were 2 bases for V and 7 bases for J; bases not matched to a gene: 1. The CDR3 sequence is CASSIRTSGEQYF. The DNA for the CDR3 is TGTGCCAGTAGTATAAGGACTAGCGGGGAGCAGTACTTC.

This chain links TRBV9 with TRBJ2-7; possibly TRBD2 for D (5 bases). This CDR3 is built from 14 residues. Trimming removed 0 bases at V and 0 bases at J, with 7 bases between. Germline values: CDR1 SGDLS, CDR2 YYNGEE. Here the CDR3 DNA reads TGTGCCAGCAGCGTAGAACGGGACTCCTACGAGCAGTACTTC. Protein product: CASSVERDSYEQYF.

This clone appeared a few times. CDR3 residues: CASSWGRGRNEQYF. The DNA of the CDR3 is TGTGCCAGCAGTTGGGGCAGGGGGCGGAACGAGCAGTACTTC. The V gene is TRBV28, the J gene TRBJ2-7; 8 positions match TRBD1. The germline V gene encodes CDR1 MDHEN and CDR2 SYDVKM. There are 14 residues in the CDR3. The junction had 7 bases not matched to a gene; V was cut back by 4 bases and J by 5 bases.